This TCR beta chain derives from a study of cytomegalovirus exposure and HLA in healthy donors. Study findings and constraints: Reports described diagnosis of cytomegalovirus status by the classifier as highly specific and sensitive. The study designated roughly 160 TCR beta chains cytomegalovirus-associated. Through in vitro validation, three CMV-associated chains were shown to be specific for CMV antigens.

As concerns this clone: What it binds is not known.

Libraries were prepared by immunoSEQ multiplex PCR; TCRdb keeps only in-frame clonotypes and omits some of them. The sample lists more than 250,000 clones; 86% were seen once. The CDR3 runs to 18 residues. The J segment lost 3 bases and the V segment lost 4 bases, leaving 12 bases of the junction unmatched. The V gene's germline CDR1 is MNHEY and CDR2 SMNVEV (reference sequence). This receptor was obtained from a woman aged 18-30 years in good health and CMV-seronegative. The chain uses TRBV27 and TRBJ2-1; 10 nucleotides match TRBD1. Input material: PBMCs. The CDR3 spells CASSSPPVGTGVYNEQFF. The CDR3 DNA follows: TGTGCCAGCAGTTCCCCCCCTGTCGGGACAGGGGTCTACAATGAGCAGTTCTTC.